The 11 T cell receptor beta chains reported below all come from one sample, sequenced in a study of OX40 agonist ivuxolimab in advanced cancers. Only in-frame clones appear in the TCRdb table, and some are missing; sequencing was by immunoSEQ multiplex PCR. Of over 50,000 clones listed, 80% to 95% are singletons. The sample in question was CD4+ or CD8+ T cells sorted from blood, obtained in a trial of the OX40 agonist ivuxolimab. Receptors were obtained from an adult with an advanced solid tumor such as melanoma, head and neck, liver or kidney cancer.

The chain recombines TRBV30 with TRBJ2-3; 9 nucleotides align to TRBD2. V lost 5 bases and J lost 6; bases outside the gene matches: 6. The CDR3 consists of 13 residues. Germline values: CDR1 GTSNPN, CDR2 SVGIG (reference sequence). The CDR3 region has the DNA TGTGCCTGGTCGGGACTAGCCTCCGATACGCAGTATTTT. This gives the protein CAWSGLASDTQYF.

The V call is TRBV6-6, the J call TRBJ2-1; D ambiguous. Trimming shortened V by 2 bases and J by 8 bases, and 7 bases separated the two germline ends. Germline V gene lookup returns CDR1 MNHNY and CDR2 SVGAGI (reference sequence). CDR3 length: 12 residues. The CDR3 nucleotides are TGTGCCAGCAGTTACCCCGAAGATGAGCAGTTCTTC. This translates into CASSYPEDEQFF.

This chain joins TRBV15 and TRBJ1-5; D may be TRBD1 (5 bases). This CDR3 spans 15 amino acids. Germline V gene sequence: CDR1 LNHNV, CDR2 YYDKDF (reference sequence). The ends were cut back, 1 base at V and 5 bases at J, with 12 bases in the middle. As DNA, the CDR3 is TGTGCCACCAGCAGAGTTCCAGAAGGGGATCAGCCCCAGCATTTT. Its protein is CATSRVPEGDQPQHF.

V is TRBV27 and J is TRBJ1-5; D unresolved. Per the germline V gene, CDR1 is MNHEY and CDR2 is SMNVEV (reference sequence). The CDR3 extends over 15 amino acids. The V and J ends lost 7 bases and 1 base respectively, with 14 bases between them. CDR3 sequence (DNA): TGTGCCAGCACCCTGCTGGCGGGAAGCAATCAGCCCCAGCATTTT. It encodes CASTLLAGSNQPQHF.

The chain has TRBV6-5 and TRBJ2-1; D remains unclear. This CDR3 has 13 residues. V dropped 2 bases and J dropped 4 bases, with 6 bases sitting between them. Germline CDR1 and CDR2: MNHEY and SVGAGI. The CDR3 loop reads CASSYLQYNEQFF. CDR3 nucleotides: TGTGCCAGCAGTTACCTCCAATACAATGAGCAGTTCTTC.

V usage is TRBV7-9 and J usage is TRBJ2-3; 11 nucleotides match TRBD2. The V gene's germline CDR1 is SEHNR and CDR2 FQNEAQ (reference sequence). V trimming: 5 bases; J trimming: 2 bases; junction bases outside the gene matches: 9. This CDR3 is 17 amino acids long. The CDR3 sequence: CASSPGTSGRFTDTQYF. CDR3 in DNA: TGTGCCAGCAGCCCAGGGACTAGCGGACGATTCACAGATACGCAGTATTTT.

As concerns this clone: One end of the junction fails to match germline, which may point to a read error. V is TRBV19 and J is TRBJ1-1; D is undetermined. The CDR3 length is 13 residues. CDR1 is LNHDA and CDR2 is SQIVND in the germline V gene (reference sequence). CDR3 sequence (DNA): TGTGCCAGTAGTATGGACCGATACACTGAAACTTTCTTT. Amino acids: CASSMDRYTETFF.

The rearrangement uses TRBV19 and TRBJ1-1; D is undetermined. The germline V gene encodes CDR1 LNHDA and CDR2 SQIVND (reference sequence). V was shortened by 3 bases and J by 1 base, with 12 bases between the two germline ends. The CDR3 is 15 residues long. The CDR3: CASSMYSVGNTEAFF. The CDR3 DNA sequence: TGTGCCAGTAGTATGTATAGCGTGGGGAACACTGAAGCTTTCTTT.

The J gene is TRBJ2-2, the V gene TRBV9; D is possibly TRBD2 (6 bases). Per the germline V gene, CDR1 is SGDLS and CDR2 is YYNGEE. V lost 1 base, J lost 2 bases, and 9 bases lay in between. The CDR3 has 15 residues. The CDR3 region has the DNA TGTGCCAGCAGCGTATTAGCGGATAACACCGGGGAGCTGTTTTTT. It specifies CASSVLADNTGELFF.

The V and J genes are TRBV5-1 and TRBJ2-1; D uncertain. Trimming shortened V by 4 bases and J by 1 base, and 9 bases separated the two germline ends. The CDR3 totals 14 residues. Germline CDR1 reads SGHRS; CDR2 reads YFSETQ. Written as DNA, the CDR3 is TGCGCCAGCAGCCAAATGGATTCCTACAATGAGCAGTTCTTC. Amino acids: CASSQMDSYNEQFF.

This clone was seen a handful of times. The chain joins TRBV29-1 to TRBJ1-1; no clear D. CDR1 and CDR2 (germline): SQVTM, ANQGSEA. V was trimmed by 6 bases and J by 5 bases, leaving 13 bases between them. The CDR3 is made up of 12 amino acids. CDR3 coding DNA: TGCAGCGTAAGGGTCGGTGAGACTGAAGCTTTCTTT. Amino acids: CSVRVGETEAFF.